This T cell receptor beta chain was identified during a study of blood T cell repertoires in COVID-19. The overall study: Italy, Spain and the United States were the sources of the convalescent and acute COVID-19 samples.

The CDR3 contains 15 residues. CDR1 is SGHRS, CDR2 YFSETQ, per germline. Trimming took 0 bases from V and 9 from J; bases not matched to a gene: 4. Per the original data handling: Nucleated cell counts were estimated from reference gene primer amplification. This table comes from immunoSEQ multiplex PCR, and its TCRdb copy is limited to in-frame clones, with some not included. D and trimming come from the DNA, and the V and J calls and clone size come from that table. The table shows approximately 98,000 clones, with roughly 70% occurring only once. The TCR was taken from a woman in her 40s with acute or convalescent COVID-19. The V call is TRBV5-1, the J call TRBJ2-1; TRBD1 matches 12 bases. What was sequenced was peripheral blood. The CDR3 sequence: CASSLGDRGLVEQFF. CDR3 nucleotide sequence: TGCGCCAGCAGCTTGGGGGACAGGGGGCTTGTTGAGCAGTTCTTC. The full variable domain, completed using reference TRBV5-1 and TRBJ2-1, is KAGVTQTPRYLIKTRGQQVTLSCSPISGHRSVSWYQQTPGQGLQFLFEYFSETQRNKGNFPGRFSGRQFSNSRSEMNVSTLELGDSALYLCASSLGDRGLVEQFFGPGTRLTVL.